The T cell receptor (beta chain) described here comes from a study of blood T cell repertoires in COVID-19. Study in general: Sites in the United States, Italy and Spain provided acute and convalescent COVID-19 samples. From T cells, B-cell-depleted T cells, or PBMCs came the material, which was cDNA or gDNA.

Per the authors' pipeline: Estimation of nucleated cell counts relied on the amplification of reference gene primers. Profiling relied on immunoSEQ multiplex PCR, and the TCRdb table lists in-frame clones only, not all of them. The D gene and trimming were derived from the DNA, and the V and J assignments and clone size from that table. The repertoire holds 210,000 or so clones, with 65% to 90% as singletons. The origin of this receptor is a human donor in a cohort sampled during active COVID-19. Sequenced sample: peripheral blood.

The CDR3 region is CAWSTGLVSYEQYF. The CDR3 region has the DNA TGTGCCTGGAGTACGGGACTGGTATCCTACGAGCAGTACTTC. The chain carries TRBV30 and TRBJ2-7, with D possibly being TRBD2 (6 bases). This CDR3 has 14 residues. Trimming stripped 2 bases from V and 1 base from J, with 12 bases between. The V gene's germline CDR1 is GTSNPN and CDR2 SVGIG (reference sequence).